This T cell receptor beta chain was captured in a study of blood T cell repertoires in COVID-19. This CDR3 region has 14 residues. The ends were cut back, 5 bases at V and 4 bases at J, with 14 bases in the middle. From germline, CDR1 is LGHDT and CDR2 YNNKEL (reference sequence). The data were produced by immunoSEQ multiplex PCR, yet TCRdb's version contains in-frame clones alone and is incomplete. Of 97,000 or so clones in the sample, roughly 92% are singletons; the top ten hold 1.5% to 2%. Sequencing was performed on peripheral blood. The rearrangement uses TRBV3-1 (or the pseudogene TRBV3-2) and TRBJ2-5, with D perhaps matching TRBD2 (6 bases). This TCR came from a woman aged 45-59 years with COVID-19, enrolled during active disease. CDR3 in DNA: TGTGCCAGCAGCTCGGGACGGGGAGGAGAGACCCAGTACTTC. It yields the protein CASSSGRGGETQYF.